This TCR beta chain was observed in a study of T cell changes during pregnancy in multiple sclerosis. The method was immunoSEQ multiplex PCR; TCRdb's version includes in-frame clones alone and lacks a portion of them. The sample lists tens of thousands of clones, about nine tenths seen once, with about 12% in the top ten. Germline V gives CDR1 MNHEY, CDR2 SMNVEV (reference sequence). This CDR3 is built from 15 residues. Trimming took 1 base from V and 6 from J; bases not matched to a gene: 8. The sequence was obtained from a female donor with multiple sclerosis, enrolled in a pregnancy study. Sequenced material: CD8+ T cells from peripheral blood mononuclear cells, taken in the first trimester of pregnancy. This chain uses TRBV27 with TRBJ1-2, with TRBD1 matching over 7 bases. As DNA, the CDR3 is TGTGCCAGCAGTTTATTATCGGGACAGCCTCATGGCTACACCTTC. This encodes CASSLLSGQPHGYTF.